This passage covers 31 T cell receptor beta chains from one sample sequenced in a study of blood T cell repertoires in COVID-19. Clones were read by immunoSEQ multiplex PCR, and TCRdb kept only the in-frame ones, dropping some. In the table there are 70,000 to 90,000 clones, 75% to 85% of which are singletons. Sequences were obtained from peripheral blood. These receptors were obtained from a man aged 50 or older with COVID-19, enrolled during active disease.

The rearrangement links TRBV6-5 to TRBJ2-1; TRBD2 is a possible D gene (5 bases). V dropped 7 bases and J dropped 4 bases, with 14 bases sitting between them. CDR1 is MNHEY, CDR2 SVGAGI, per germline. This CDR3 is built from 14 residues. This chain's CDR3 is CASTDYPNYNEQFF. The CDR3 nucleotides read TGTGCCAGCACCGACTACCCGAATTACAATGAGCAGTTCTTC.

The chain has TRBV28 and TRBJ1-5; D is uncertain. Trimming shortened V by 10 bases and J by 0 bases, and 16 bases separated the two germline ends. The germline V gene encodes CDR1 MDHEN and CDR2 SYDVKM. This CDR3 is built from 15 residues. CDR3 in amino acids: CATRGGYFSNQPQHF. In DNA, the CDR3 is TGTGCCACCCGCGGAGGGTACTTTAGCAATCAGCCCCAGCATTTT.

The chain has TRBV6-2 or TRBV6-3 and TRBJ2-1; the D gene is possibly TRBD2 (5 bases). Trimming shortened V by 4 bases and J by 9 bases, and 13 bases separated the two germline ends. CDR1 and CDR2 from the germline V gene are MNHEY and SVGEGT. The CDR3 contains 13 residues. The CDR3 here is CASSFSVWGEQFF. For the CDR3, the DNA is TGTGCCAGCAGTTTTAGCGTCTGGGGTGAGCAGTTCTTC.

The chain is built from TRBV11-2 and TRBJ2-7; TRBD2 is a possible D gene (5 bases). V lost 3 bases and J 5 bases, leaving 20 bases between the germline ends. The CDR3 is 16 amino acids. The germline V gene encodes CDR1 SGHAT and CDR2 FQNNGV. The CDR3 DNA follows: TGTGCCAGCAGCTTCCGCGGCGGGCTTACCGTCCACGAGCAGTACTTC. Its protein product is CASSFRGGLTVHEQYF.

V gene TRBV6-1 combines with J gene TRBJ2-7; 8 bases map to TRBD2. V was pared by 0 bases and J by 2 bases, with 3 bases of the junction left unmatched. The germline gives CDR1 MNHNS, CDR2 SASEGT. The CDR3 is 15 amino acids. The CDR3 coding sequence is TGTGCCAGCAGTGAAGCTGCGGGGGGCACCTACGAGCAGTACTTC. Its translation is CASSEAAGGTYEQYF.

The sample holds a few counts of this clone. The rearrangement uses TRBV19 and TRBJ1-2; TRBD1 agrees at 10 bases. Unmatched junction bases numbered 4, after V lost 5 bases and J lost 4 bases. The CDR3 has 14 amino acids. Germline CDR1 is LNHDA and CDR2 is SQIVND (reference sequence). The chain's CDR3 is CASSLGQGSYGYTF. The CDR3 coding sequence is TGTGCCAGTAGTCTGGGACAGGGGTCCTATGGCTACACCTTC. The full variable domain, completed using reference TRBV19 and TRBJ1-2, is DGGITQSPKYLFRKEGQNVTLSCEQNLNHDAMYWYRQDPGQGLRLIYYSQIVNDFQKGDIAEGYSVSREKKESFPLTVTSAQKNPTAFYLCASSLGQGSYGYTFGSGTRLTVV.

This clone has only a few counts. The chain uses TRBV4-1 and TRBJ2-1; D is perhaps TRBD1 (5 bases). CDR1 and CDR2 from the germline V gene are MGHRA and YSYEKL. The CDR3 sequence is 18 residues long. Trimming stripped 1 base from V and 6 bases from J, with 22 bases between. CDR3 coding DNA: TGCGCCAGCAGCCAAGGGGGCTCGCCGACTTTTTCCATCAATGAGCAGTTCTTC. Its protein product is CASSQGGSPTFSINEQFF.

The V and J genes are TRBV6-6 and TRBJ1-2; D unresolved. V lost 0 bases and J lost 0, with 11 bases in between. Germline loops: CDR1 MNHNY, CDR2 SVGAGI (reference sequence). This CDR3 spans 16 amino acids. CDR3 sequence: CASSYSWEGTNYGYTF. The CDR3 nucleotides read TGTGCCAGCAGTTACTCGTGGGAGGGTACTAACTATGGCTACACCTTC.

A single count supports this clone. The chain is built from TRBV10-3 and TRBJ1-3, with 10 bases aligning to TRBD1. The germline V gene encodes CDR1 ENHRY and CDR2 SYGVKD. CDR3 length equals 15 residues. J was trimmed by 3 bases and V by 7 bases; bases with no gene match: 6. The chain's CDR3 is CAITETGGLGNTIYF. CDR3 in DNA: TGTGCCATCACCGAGACAGGGGGCCTTGGAAACACCATATATTTT.

This clone was observed a single time. This chain connects TRBV3-1 (or the pseudogene TRBV3-2) to TRBJ2-2; 9 bases match TRBD1. From germline, CDR1 is LGHDT and CDR2 YNNKEL (reference sequence). The trim removed 4 bases at V and 4 bases at J, leaving 7 bases unmatched. The CDR3 is made up of 16 amino acids. The DNA of the CDR3 is TGTGCCAGCAGCCCAAAGGGACAGGGTGGCACCGGGGAGCTGTTTTTT. Amino acids: CASSPKGQGGTGELFF.

The chain couples TRBV28 to TRBJ1-1, with a possible D match to TRBD1 (5 bases). With 3 bases removed from V and 6 bases from J, the gap between germline ends came to 8 bases. This CDR3 comprises 12 residues. Germline V gene sequence: CDR1 MDHEN, CDR2 SYDVKM. The CDR3 nucleotides read TGTGCCAGCAGTTTTGGGGGGTCTGAAGCTTTCTTT. Encoded protein: CASSFGGSEAFF.

The chain employs TRBV11-3 and TRBJ1-3, with a weak D call TRBD1 (5 bases). V was cut by 2 bases and J by 1 base, with 9 bases left in between. Germline-derived CDR1 and CDR2 are SGHNT and YENEEA. This CDR3 comprises 15 residues. CDR3 region: CASSLSGGSGNTIYF. Here the CDR3 DNA reads TGTGCCAGCAGCTTATCGGGGGGTTCTGGAAACACCATATATTTT.

This chain links TRBV5-1 with TRBJ1-6; possibly TRBD1 for D (6 bases). Germline lookup yields CDR1 SGHRS and CDR2 YFSETQ. CDR3 length: 15 amino acids. V lost 0 bases, J lost 7 bases, and 11 bases lay in between. CDR3 nucleotides: TGCGCCAGCAGCTTGGACAGGGTACAGAATTCACCCCTCCACTTT. This codes for CASSLDRVQNSPLHF.

V gene TRBV28 combines with J gene TRBJ1-6; no reliable D call. The germline V and J ends were trimmed by 5 bases and 8 bases, with 19 bases remaining between them. Germline V CDR1 and CDR2: MDHEN, SYDVKM. The CDR3 is made up of 16 amino acids. CDR3 bases: TGTGCCAGCAGTGTGACACTCCAACGCCTTCATTCACCCCTCCACTTT. Encoded protein: CASSVTLQRLHSPLHF.

This clone was seen a single time. The V and J genes are TRBV30 and TRBJ2-5; 7 nucleotides agree with TRBD2. In germline, CDR1 is GTSNPN, CDR2 SVGIG (reference sequence). The V segment lost 0 bases and the J segment 5 bases; nucleotides outside the gene matches: 3. The CDR3 totals 13 residues. As DNA, the CDR3 is TGTGCCTGGAGTGTGGGGGGAGGGGAGACCCAGTACTTC. Translation gives CAWSVGGGETQYF.

The chain has TRBV20-1 and TRBJ2-5, with a tentative D call TRBD2 (6 bases). This CDR3 has 13 amino acids. In germline, CDR1 is DFQATT, CDR2 SNEGSKA (reference sequence). V shed 3 bases and J shed 4 bases, with 12 bases lying between them. The CDR3 region is CSASAGGVETQYF. CDR3 in DNA: TGCAGTGCTAGTGCCGGGGGAGTAGAGACCCAGTACTTC.

V usage is TRBV4-1 and J usage is TRBJ1-5, with D unresolved. The CDR3 loop spans 15 amino acids. With 1 base removed from V and 7 bases from J, the gap between germline ends came to 14 bases. Germline V gives CDR1 MGHRA, CDR2 YSYEKL. The CDR3 DNA reads TGCGCCAGCAGCCAAGTGGGAGGGCTCTTGCAGCCCCAGCATTTT. This codes for CASSQVGGLLQPQHF.

The chain links TRBV5-4 to TRBJ2-1, with a possible D match to TRBD2 (6 bases). The germline CDR1 and CDR2 sequences are SGHNT and YYREEE (reference sequence). V was clipped by 1 base and J by 7 bases, with 9 bases between them. The CDR3 extends over 13 amino acids. Written as DNA, the CDR3 is TGTGCCAGCAGCTTGATCGGGGGTAATGAGCAGTTCTTC. This encodes CASSLIGGNEQFF.

This clone was detected only a few times. The CDR3 loop reads CASSSSTSDYEQYF. The CDR3 bases are TGTGCCAGCAGCTCCTCGACTAGCGACTACGAGCAGTACTTC. The V and J genes are TRBV7-9 and TRBJ2-7; 8 bases are shared with TRBD2. CDR1 and CDR2 from the germline V gene are SEHNR and FQNEAQ (reference sequence). V was clipped by 4 bases and J by 3 bases; unmatched bases: 5. The CDR3 is 14 amino acids.

The chain recombines TRBV2 with TRBJ1-1, with D possibly being TRBD1 (5 bases). CDR1 and CDR2 from the germline V gene are SNHLY and FYNNEI. The CDR3 has 15 amino acids. Trimming took off 4 bases at V and 2 bases at J, with 14 bases between the two ends. CDR3 sequence reads: CASSARRAINTEAFF. For the CDR3, the DNA is TGTGCCAGCAGTGCCCGCAGGGCGATAAACACTGAAGCTTTCTTT.

The rearrangement uses TRBV30 and TRBJ1-4, with D tentatively TRBD1 (5 bases). The germline V gene has CDR1 GTSNPN and CDR2 SVGIG (reference sequence). V lost 2 bases and J lost 8, with 12 bases in between. This CDR3 is 13 amino acids long. This chain's CDR3 is CAWSLGVQEKLFF. The CDR3 nucleotides are TGTGCCTGGAGTCTAGGGGTGCAGGAAAAACTGTTTTTT. Full variable domain (missing parts from reference TRBV30 and TRBJ1-4): SQTIHQWPATLVQPVGSPLSLECTVEGTSNPNLYWYRQAAGRGLQLLFYSVGIGQISSEVPQNLSASRPQDRQFILSSKKLLLSDSGFYLCAWSLGVQEKLFFGSGTQLSVL.

This clone was detected only a few times. The J gene is TRBJ2-7, the V gene TRBV5-1; 10 bases are shared with TRBD2. Germline V lookup: CDR1 SGHRS, CDR2 YFSETQ. Trimming took 3 bases from V and 2 from J; bases not matched to a gene: 8. The CDR3 runs 16 residues. CDR3 region: CASSWTLAGATYEQYF. In DNA form, the CDR3 reads TGCGCCAGCAGCTGGACCCTAGCGGGAGCGACCTACGAGCAGTACTTC.

The chain employs TRBV7-2 and TRBJ1-1; tentative D call: TRBD1 (6 bases). Trimming removed 4 bases from V and 5 bases from J, with 14 bases in between. The germline CDR1 and CDR2 sequences are SGHTA and FQGNSA. CDR3 length equals 14 residues. Written as DNA, the CDR3 is TGTGCCAGCAGCTCCGAGGGGGGGAGGACTGAAGCTTTCTTT. It translates to CASSSEGGRTEAFF.

The chain joins TRBV19 to TRBJ2-3; no firm D call. CDR1 and CDR2 from the germline V gene are LNHDA and SQIVND (reference sequence). Deletions cut 5 bases from V and 6 bases from J, with 9 bases between. There are 12 residues in the CDR3. In nucleotides, the CDR3 is TGTGCCAGTAGTTATTTGCGCGATACGCAGTATTTT. It encodes CASSYLRDTQYF.

CDR3 sequence: CASSPRALDRSRETQYF. The CDR3 coding sequence is TGTGCCAGCAGTCCTCGCGCCCTCGACAGGTCCCGGGAGACCCAGTACTTC. V is TRBV6-6 and J is TRBJ2-5; maybe TRBD1 (6 bases). The germline V gene has CDR1 MNHNY and CDR2 SVGAGI (reference sequence). This CDR3 has 17 residues. V gave up 5 bases and J gave up 5 bases, with 24 bases separating them.

This chain joins TRBV11-2 and TRBJ2-7; D perhaps matches TRBD1 (7 bases). From germline, CDR1 is SGHAT and CDR2 FQNNGV. Trimming removed 5 bases from V and 0 bases from J, with 14 bases in between. The CDR3 is 15 amino acids. CDR3 sequence reads: CASSPRGDSSYEQYF. The DNA for the CDR3 is TGTGCCAGCAGCCCCAGGGGGGACAGCTCCTACGAGCAGTACTTC.

The chain joins TRBV28 to TRBJ2-7; possibly TRBD1 for D (5 bases). Germline CDR1 is MDHEN and CDR2 is SYDVKM. V lost 6 bases and J 4 bases, leaving 19 bases between the germline ends. The length of the CDR3 is 15 residues. CDR3 sequence (DNA): TGTGCCAGCAGCCGGTCTCAGGGTAAAGGATACGAGCAGTACTTC. It encodes CASSRSQGKGYEQYF. The full variable domain, completed using reference TRBV28 and TRBJ2-7, is DVKVTQSSRYLVKRTGEKVFLECVQDMDHENMFWYRQDPGLGLRLIYFSYDVKMKEKGDIPEGYSVSREKKERFSLILESASTNQTSMYLCASSRSQGKGYEQYFGPGTRLTVT.

This chain links TRBV3-1 (or the pseudogene TRBV3-2) with TRBJ1-2, with a tentative D call TRBD1 (6 bases). V was pared by 10 bases and J by 6 bases, with 24 bases between. Germline CDR1 LGHDT, CDR2 YNNKEL (reference sequence). The CDR3 has 15 amino acids. CDR3 nucleotide sequence: TGTGCCACCAGGGGTTCCGGACAGAGCAGAGATGGCTACACCTTC. Residues: CATRGSGQSRDGYTF.

V is TRBV7-9 and J is TRBJ1-1; D possibly corresponds to TRBD1 (6 bases). V was trimmed by 1 base and J by 5 bases, leaving 14 bases between them. The CDR3 is 15 residues long. Per the germline V gene, CDR1 is SEHNR and CDR2 is FQNEAQ (reference sequence). The CDR3: CASSLGQGRGTEAFF. The CDR3 region has the DNA TGTGCCAGCAGCTTAGGGCAGGGGCGGGGGACTGAAGCTTTCTTT.

The V call is TRBV27, the J call TRBJ1-1; tentative D call: TRBD1 (5 bases). There are 13 residues in the CDR3. The V end lost 4 bases, the J end lost 5 bases, and 11 bases lay between the germline ends. Germline V gives CDR1 MNHEY, CDR2 SMNVEV (reference sequence). The CDR3 sequence: CASSSFRVTEAFF. The CDR3 DNA is TGTGCCAGCAGTTCTTTCAGGGTAACTGAAGCTTTCTTT.

The chain combines TRBV7-2 with TRBJ1-3; D ambiguous. The V and J ends lost 5 bases and 4 bases respectively, with 12 bases between them. Germline V CDR1 and CDR2: SGHTA, FQGNSA. The CDR3 sequence is 14 residues long. The CDR3 DNA sequence: TGTGCCAGCAGCCAACAGTCTTTGGGAAACACCATATATTTT. Its protein is CASSQQSLGNTIYF.